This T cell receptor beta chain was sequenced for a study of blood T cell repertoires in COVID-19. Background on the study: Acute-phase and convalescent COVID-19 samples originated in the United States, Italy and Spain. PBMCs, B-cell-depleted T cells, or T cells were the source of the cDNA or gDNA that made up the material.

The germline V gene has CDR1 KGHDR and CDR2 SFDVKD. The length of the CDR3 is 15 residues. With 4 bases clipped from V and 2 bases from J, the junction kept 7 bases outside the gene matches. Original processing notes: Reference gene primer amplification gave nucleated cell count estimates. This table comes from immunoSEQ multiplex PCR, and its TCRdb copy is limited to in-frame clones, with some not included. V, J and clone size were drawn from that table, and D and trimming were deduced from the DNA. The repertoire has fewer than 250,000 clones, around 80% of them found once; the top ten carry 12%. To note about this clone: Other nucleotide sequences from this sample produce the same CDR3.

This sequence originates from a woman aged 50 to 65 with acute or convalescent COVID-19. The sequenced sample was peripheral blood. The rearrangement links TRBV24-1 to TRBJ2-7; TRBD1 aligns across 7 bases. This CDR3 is CATSDPGQVPYEQYF. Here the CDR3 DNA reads TGTGCCACCAGTGACCCCGGACAGGTCCCCTACGAGCAGTACTTC.